Here is one TCR beta chain with its context. Its antigen is as yet unknown. The data stem from a study of cytomegalovirus exposure and HLA in healthy donors. Study-wide points: Evidence from a later analysis indicated that most CMV-associated TCR beta chains looked HLA-restricted. Rare TCR sequences dominated, though some public TCRs recurred in many donors. The investigators catalogued 150 to 200 TCR beta chains as cytomegalovirus-associated.

In germline, CDR1 is MNHEY, CDR2 SMNVEV (reference sequence). This CDR3 region has 15 residues. V dropped 1 base and J dropped 7 bases, with 14 bases sitting between them. Both 60 Vbeta primers and 13 Jbeta primers went into the PCR. TCRdb's table, derived via immunoSEQ multiplex PCR, lists solely in-frame clones and lacks some. The sample records 95,000 to 150,000 clones, around three quarters being singletons. The clonotype comes from a woman aged 25 to 45 in good health and CMV-seropositive. Sequenced material: PBMCs. The gene calls are TRBV27 and TRBJ2-1; TRBD2 might be the D (6 bases). The CDR3 region is CASSLLGRGGNEQFF. Written as DNA, the CDR3 is TGTGCCAGCAGTTTATTGGGGCGCGGAGGGAATGAGCAGTTCTTC.